These T cell receptor beta chains were read from a single sample in a study of blood T cells in healthy people across ages. Using its own MiXCR run on the 5' RACE reads, TCRdb lists one record per CDR3 protein. The sample consists of around 690,000 distinct CDR3 sequences, roughly three fifths of them appearing once. The sample was blood. Receptors were obtained from a man aged 55 to 70 in good health. CDR3s include the opening cysteine and the closing phenylalanine or tryptophan. Fields, in order: D gene, J gene, clone size, V gene, CDR3 DNA, CDR3 protein. D genes are given only for firm matches. Only part of the rows carry a size: once, few, many, or a class if the clone is expanded.

TRBD2 | TRBJ2-1 | many | TRBV4-1 | TGCGCCAGCAGCTTATCCTGGGGCGGGGGGGCTCAGTTCTTC | CASSLSWGGGAQFF
- | TRBJ2-7 | - | TRBV12-3/TRBV12-4 | TGTGCCAGCAGTCCTCGTAGGACGGTGTTGAACTACGAGCAGTACTTC | CASSPRRTVLNYEQYF
- | TRBJ2-1 | - | TRBV20-1 | TGTAGTGCTAGTGCCGATGAGCAGTTCTTC | CSASADEQFF
TRBD1 | TRBJ2-7 | - | TRBV18 | TGTGCCAGCAGCCCGCCAGGGGGATCTTACGAGCAGTACTTC | CASSPPGGSYEQYF
- | TRBJ1-4 | once | TRBV20-1 | TGCAGTGCCCCCCCCGCGGGTGAAAAACTGTTTTTT | CSAPPAGEKLFF
- | TRBJ2-1 | few | TRBV3-1 | TGTGCCAGCAGCCAATTCACGGGTTCCGCCTACAATGAGCAGTTCTTC | CASSQFTGSAYNEQFF
TRBD1 | TRBJ1-1 | once | TRBV2 | TGTGCCAGCAGTGGACAGGGGGCGACATCTGAAGCTTTCTTT | CASSGQGATSEAFF
- | TRBJ2-1 | - | TRBV6-5 | TGTGCCAGCAGTACTAGCCAACCAGCCTACAATGAGCAGTTCTTC | CASSTSQPAYNEQFF
- | TRBJ2-3 | - | TRBV12-3/TRBV12-4 | TGTGCCAGCAGTGGACGGGGTTTAGATACGCAGTATTTT | CASSGRGLDTQYF
TRBD2 | TRBJ2-5 | - | TRBV9 | TGTGCCAGCAGCGTCGAGGGTAGCGGGGCGTCGCAGACCCAGTACTTC | CASSVEGSGASQTQYF
TRBD1 | TRBJ1-2 | - | TRBV6-1 | TGTGCCAGCAGTGCCGCGACAGGGCCGGGGGCCTATGGCTACACCTTC | CASSAATGPGAYGYTF
TRBD1 | TRBJ2-5 | - | TRBV11-2 | TGTGCCAGCAGCTCCTCGACAGGGTTAGAGACCCAGTACTTC | CASSSSTGLETQYF
- | TRBJ1-6 | - | TRBV28 | TGTGCCAGCAGTCGGGACTCACGGTTGGGCTCCTATAATTCACCCCTCCACTTT | CASSRDSRLGSYNSPLHF
- | TRBJ2-1 | few | TRBV5-1 | TGCGCCAGCAGCTCCGACTCGGGGGCGGGTTTCAATGAGCAGTTCTTC | CASSSDSGAGFNEQFF
TRBD2 | TRBJ2-5 | - | TRBV10-3 | TGTGCCATCAGTGAGCGGGGCGGGGGGGTCCAAGAGACCCAGTACTTC | CAISERGGGVQETQYF
- | TRBJ2-7 | - | TRBV3-1 | TGTGCCAGCAGCACCTACGAGCAGTACTTC | CASSTYEQYF
- | TRBJ2-3 | - | TRBV6-5 | TGTGCCAGCAGTTACTCGTACCACAGCACAGATACGCAGTATTTT | CASSYSYHSTDTQYF
TRBD2 | TRBJ2-3 | - | TRBV20-1 | TGCAGTGCTAGAGCTTCGAGCGGGGGGCGCACAGATACGCAGTATTTT | CSARASSGGRTDTQYF
TRBD1 | TRBJ2-5 | - | TRBV20-1 | TGCAGTGCTAGAGATATCAGGACAGGGCAAGAGACCCAGTACTTC | CSARDIRTGQETQYF
- | TRBJ1-1 | - | TRBV20-1 | TGCAGTGCCCCGTCCGGATTGAACACTGAAGCTTTCTTT | CSAPSGLNTEAFF
TRBD1 | TRBJ1-2 | - | TRBV9 | TGTGCCAGCAGCCCGGGGGGGAGTCGACAGGGGAATGGCTACACCTTC | CASSPGGSRQGNGYTF
- | TRBJ2-3 | - | TRBV24-1 | TGTGCCACCGTAATCCCCGCCCCAGACACGCAGTATTTT | CATVIPAPDTQYF
- | TRBJ1-1 | few | TRBV14 | TGTGCCAGCAGCCAAAATTTGAACACTGAAGCTTTCTTT | CASSQNLNTEAFF
- | TRBJ2-7 | - | TRBV6-5 | TGTGCCAGCAGTTACTCGAGTACGGCGGGACAGCTGCCCTACGAGCAGTACTTC | CASSYSSTAGQLPYEQYF
- | TRBJ2-7 | - | TRBV5-1 | TGCGCCAGCAGCTTGGACAGTCCAAGCTCCTACGAGCAGTACTTC | CASSLDSPSSYEQYF
TRBD1 | TRBJ2-7 | - | TRBV20-1 | TGCAGTGCTAGAGCAAGAGGACAGGGGGTCCCCTACGAGCAGTACTTC | CSARARGQGVPYEQYF
- | TRBJ2-6 | - | TRBV11-2 | TGTGCCAGCAGCTTACAATGGGCGGCTGGACCAACTCGCTCTGGGGCCAACGTCCTGACTTTC | CASSLQWAAGPTRSGANVLTF
- | TRBJ2-1 | few | TRBV20-1 | TGCAGTGCTAGAGATGAGGGTGCCGGGCTAGGGGTGGACAATGAGCAGTTCTTC | CSARDEGAGLGVDNEQFF
- | TRBJ1-1 | - | TRBV6-2/TRBV6-3 | TGTGCCAGCAGTGGTGGGCGTTGCCAAGCTTTCTTT | CASSGGRCQAFF
TRBD1 | TRBJ2-2 | - | TRBV13 | TGTGCCAGCAGCCTCTCCAGGGGGATCTGGAACACCGGGGAGCTGTTTTTT | CASSLSRGIWNTGELFF
- | TRBJ2-5 | - | TRBV6-5 | TGTGCCAGCAGACAGGGTTTCGAGACCCAGTACTTC | CASRQGFETQYF
- | TRBJ2-3 | - | TRBV5-1 | TGCGCCAGCAGCTTGGTCCTTACAGGGAGGACAGATACGCAGTATTTT | CASSLVLTGRTDTQYF
- | TRBJ2-1 | - | TRBV6-5 | TGTGCCAGCAGTAAGGAGGGGGGGAGCTCCTACAATGAGCAGTTCTTC | CASSKEGGSSYNEQFF
- | TRBJ1-2 | few | TRBV2 | TGTGCCACCCACCCGAGGGCAGATAACTATGGCTACACCTTC | CATHPRADNYGYTF
- | TRBJ1-4 | many | TRBV2 | TGTGCCAGCAGAGACAGACAGGCAACTAATGAAAAACTGTTTTTT | CASRDRQATNEKLFF
TRBD1 | TRBJ1-5 | once | TRBV5-1 | TGCGCCAGCAGCTCCGAGGGGGCTAGCAATCAGCCCCAGCATTTT | CASSSEGASNQPQHF
- | TRBJ2-1 | few | TRBV6-6 | TGTGCCAGCGGGTCCGAAGCAGCCGGCTCCTACAATGAGCAGTTCTTC | CASGSEAAGSYNEQFF
TRBD2 | TRBJ2-1 | few | TRBV4-1 | TGCGCCAGCAGCCAAAGGACTAGCGGGGGGGCCGGGCATGAGCAGTTCTTC | CASSQRTSGGAGHEQFF
- | TRBJ2-7 | - | TRBV18 | TGTGCCAGCAGCCCCGGGACGGACAGCTACGAGCAGTACTTC | CASSPGTDSYEQYF
TRBD1 | TRBJ2-7 | - | TRBV10-2 | TGCGCCAGCAGGGACCCGGGACAGGGCCCCTACGAGCAGTACTTC | CASRDPGQGPYEQYF
- | TRBJ2-1 | - | TRBV2 | TGTGCCAGCAAGTTGGACAATGAGCAGTTCTTC | CASKLDNEQFF
- | TRBJ2-1 | - | TRBV20-1 | TGCAGTGCTAGGGCCCCCGGGGGGCCGATGAATGAGCAGTTCTTC | CSARAPGGPMNEQFF
TRBD2 | TRBJ2-1 | - | TRBV5-6 | TGTGCCAGCAGCCAACTAGCGGGGGGCATAAGCTCCTACAATGAGCAGTTCTTC | CASSQLAGGISSYNEQFF
TRBD1 | TRBJ2-1 | few | TRBV18 | TGTGCCAGCTCACCCGTTGGGACAGATCCCTACAATGAGCAGTTCTTC | CASSPVGTDPYNEQFF
TRBD2 | TRBJ2-5 | - | TRBV6-2/TRBV6-3 | TGTGCCAGCAGTCGACTAGCGGGGCAGGAGACCCAGTACTTC | CASSRLAGQETQYF
TRBD1 | TRBJ1-1 | - | TRBV7-9 | TGTGCCAGCAGCCCTAGGACAGGGGGAGGTACTGAAGCTTTCTTT | CASSPRTGGGTEAFF
- | TRBJ1-2 | few | TRBV6-6 | TGTGCCAGCAGTTACAGGACAGAAGGCTATGGCTACACCTTC | CASSYRTEGYGYTF
- | TRBJ2-7 | - | TRBV7-2 | TGTGCCAGCACCTCTAATGTCGTCTCCTACGAGCAGTACTTC | CASTSNVVSYEQYF